The next 32 T cell receptor beta chains were all read from a single sample in a study of blood T cell repertoires in COVID-19. Assay: immunoSEQ multiplex PCR; the TCRdb copy retains only in-frame clones and omits some. The sample shows about 200,000 clones, 70% to 90% of them seen only once. The sequenced material came from peripheral blood. The receptors stem from a woman at least 80 years old with acute or convalescent COVID-19.

This CDR3 is CASSPILEGNQPQHF. The CDR3 DNA sequence: TGTGCCAGCAGCCCGATCCTAGAGGGCAATCAGCCCCAGCATTTT. The chain recombines TRBV4-2 with TRBJ1-5; no firm D call. The V gene lost 4 bases and the J gene lost 2 bases, with 12 bases spanning the gap. CDR1 is LGHNA and CDR2 is YNFKEQ in the germline V gene. The CDR3 totals 15 residues.

The chain is built from TRBV6-6 and TRBJ2-6; D remains ambiguous. The CDR3 spans 15 residues. V was trimmed by 2 bases and J by 1 base, leaving 6 bases between them. The V gene's germline CDR1 is MNHNY and CDR2 SVGAGI (reference sequence). In DNA form, the CDR3 reads TGTGCCAGCAGTTACAGTAGTTCTGGGGCCAACGTCCTGACTTTC. It is translated as CASSYSSSGANVLTF.

The chain employs TRBV5-1 and TRBJ2-1; TRBD1 agrees at 7 bases. With 1 base clipped from V and 3 bases from J, the junction kept 10 bases outside the gene matches. There are 17 residues in the CDR3. Germline V gene sequence: CDR1 SGHRS, CDR2 YFSETQ. CDR3 nucleotide sequence: TGCGCCAGCAGCTTGAGAAGGGACAGCCAATTCTACAATGAGCAGTTCTTC. It is translated as CASSLRRDSQFYNEQFF.

The rearrangement links TRBV28 to TRBJ1-5; possible D gene TRBD1, 6 bases. The germline V gene encodes CDR1 MDHEN and CDR2 SYDVKM. V was trimmed by 3 bases and J by 7 bases, leaving 22 bases between them. This CDR3 spans 17 amino acids. The CDR3 sequence: CASSFPQGLSYGQPQHF. The CDR3, as DNA: TGTGCCAGCAGTTTTCCACAGGGCTTATCTTATGGACAGCCCCAGCATTTT.

This chain joins TRBV6-1 and TRBJ2-7, with 10 bases lining up with TRBD2. Unmatched junction bases numbered 10, after V lost 3 bases and J lost 5 bases. The CDR3 loop spans 16 amino acids. The germline V gene has CDR1 MNHNS and CDR2 SASEGT. The CDR3 DNA sequence: TGTGCCAGCAGTGAGCCGGGTCTAGCGGGAGCTGACGAGCAGTACTTC. Protein product: CASSEPGLAGADEQYF.

The V gene is TRBV27, the J gene TRBJ1-1, with no clear D. The germline V gene has CDR1 MNHEY and CDR2 SMNVEV (reference sequence). The V and J ends lost 3 bases and 7 bases respectively, with 15 bases between them. This CDR3 spans 14 amino acids. This CDR3 is CASSFGSPRNEAFF. The CDR3 DNA reads as TGTGCCAGCAGTTTTGGTTCCCCTAGAAATGAAGCTTTCTTT.

The V and J genes are TRBV24-1 and TRBJ2-7, with D possibly being TRBD1 (6 bases). V was pared by 4 bases and J by 3 bases, with 9 bases between. The CDR3 is 13 residues long. Germline V gene data show CDR1 as KGHDR and CDR2 as SFDVKD. The DNA of the CDR3 is TGTGCCACCAGTGACCCGGACAGCTACGAGCAGTACTTC. Translated: CATSDPDSYEQYF.

The chain combines TRBV28 with TRBJ2-7, with 7 bases aligning to TRBD2. Germline assignment: CDR1 MDHEN and CDR2 SYDVKM. The CDR3 loop spans 12 amino acids. The J segment lost 7 bases and the V segment lost 6 bases, leaving 6 bases of the junction unmatched. The CDR3 bases are TGTGCCAGCAGGCGGGGGTCCCTTGAGCAGTACTTC. Translating it yields CASRRGSLEQYF.

The CDR3 protein is CASRERGGPETQYF. The CDR3 DNA is TGTGCCAGCAGGGAAAGAGGAGGGCCTGAGACCCAGTACTTC. The chain carries TRBV28 and TRBJ2-5; D is possibly TRBD2 (6 bases). Looked up from germline, CDR1 is MDHEN and CDR2 is SYDVKM. The CDR3 is 14 amino acids. V lost 6 bases, J lost 5 bases, and 16 bases lay in between.

The CDR3 here is CASSARPGGLGAVADTEAFF. The DNA of the CDR3 is TGTGCCAGCAGCGCCCGACCTGGTGGGCTAGGGGCGGTCGCGGACACTGAAGCTTTCTTT. This chain connects TRBV9 to TRBJ1-1, with D possibly being TRBD1 (5 bases). V dropped 3 bases and J dropped 3 bases, with 30 bases sitting between them. The CDR3 loop spans 20 amino acids. Germline V gene data show CDR1 as SGDLS and CDR2 as YYNGEE.

This clone has only a few counts. The chain employs TRBV3-1 (or the pseudogene TRBV3-2) and TRBJ1-6, with a possible D match to TRBD1 (5 bases). Germline CDR1 and CDR2: LGHDT and YNNKEL (reference sequence). There are 14 residues in the CDR3. V shed 4 bases and J shed 9 bases, with 13 bases lying between them. CDR3 in amino acids: CASSPDSGFSPLHF. The CDR3 nucleotides are TGTGCCAGCAGCCCCGACAGTGGCTTTTCACCCCTCCACTTT.

The genes are TRBV5-1 and TRBJ2-5; maybe TRBD1 (6 bases). CDR1 is SGHRS and CDR2 is YFSETQ in the germline V gene. CDR3 size: 14 residues. V dropped 1 base and J dropped 4 bases, with 11 bases sitting between them. CDR3 region: CASSLMGQRETQYF. The CDR3 nucleotides read TGCGCCAGCAGCTTGATGGGACAACGAGAGACCCAGTACTTC.

V and J are TRBV5-1 and TRBJ1-1; 7 bases map to TRBD1. Per the germline V gene, CDR1 is SGHRS and CDR2 is YFSETQ. With V trimmed by 2 bases and J by 4 bases, 11 bases remained unmatched. The CDR3 totals 16 residues. The CDR3 loop reads CASSFIPDRLSTEAFF. The CDR3 nucleotides read TGCGCCAGCAGCTTCATCCCGGACAGGCTCAGCACTGAAGCTTTCTTT. Variable domain in full (rest from reference TRBV5-1 and TRBJ1-1): KAGVTQTPRYLIKTRGQQVTLSCSPISGHRSVSWYQQTPGQGLQFLFEYFSETQRNKGNFPGRFSGRQFSNSRSEMNVSTLELGDSALYLCASSFIPDRLSTEAFFGQGTRLTVV.

The chain couples TRBV7-2 to TRBJ1-2, with 7 nucleotides matching TRBD1. The length of the CDR3 is 17 residues. From germline, CDR1 is SGHTA and CDR2 FQGNSA. The ends lost 5 bases at V and 0 bases at J; junction bases unmatched: 12. The CDR3 region is CASSPLGTEITNYGYTF. The CDR3 DNA follows: TGTGCCAGCAGCCCCCTAGGGACAGAGATTACTAACTATGGCTACACCTTC.

This chain links TRBV24-1 with TRBJ2-5, with a possible D match to TRBD2 (5 bases). Germline CDR1 reads KGHDR; CDR2 reads SFDVKD. The CDR3 loop spans 14 amino acids. Trimming removed 4 bases from V and 5 bases from J, with 13 bases in between. CDR3 DNA: TGTGCCACCAGTGACTCACGGGGATGGGAGACCCAGTACTTC. Protein sequence: CATSDSRGWETQYF.

The chain is built from TRBV30 and TRBJ1-4; no clear D. V dropped 1 base and J dropped 7 bases, with 10 bases sitting between them. The CDR3 runs 13 residues. Germline CDR1 and CDR2: GTSNPN and SVGIG (reference sequence). CDR3 nucleotide sequence: TGTGCCTGGAGTGAAACTTGGAGTGAAAAACTGTTTTTT. Residues: CAWSETWSEKLFF.

This chain uses TRBV14 with TRBJ1-2; 8 bases line up with TRBD1. CDR1 and CDR2 (germline): SGHDN, FVKESK. The CDR3 is 14 residues long. J lost 7 bases, V lost 1 base, and 5 bases had no gene match. The CDR3, as DNA: TGTGCCAGCAGCCAAGTGACAGGGGAAGGTGGCTACACCTTC. Translated, it gives CASSQVTGEGGYTF. Drawing the rest from reference TRBV14 and TRBJ1-2, the complete variable domain is EAGVTQFPSHSVIEKGQTVTLRCDPISGHDNLYWYRRVMGKEIKFLLHFVKESKQDESGMPNNRFLAERTGGTYSTLKVQPAELEDSGVYFCASSQVTGEGGYTFGSGTRLTVV.

This clone was found a few times. This chain connects TRBV5-4 to TRBJ2-1; no firm D call. Between the trimmed V and J ends, which lost 5 bases and 2 bases, there was a span of 17 bases. Germline values: CDR1 SGHNT, CDR2 YYREEE (reference sequence). The CDR3 length is 16 residues. The CDR3 is CASSLPPSQTYNEQFF. CDR3 nucleotide sequence: TGTGCCAGCAGTCTCCCCCCTAGTCAAACCTACAATGAGCAGTTCTTC.

The chain joins TRBV7-9 to TRBJ1-1; no clear D gene. V was trimmed by 8 bases and J by 5 bases, leaving 15 bases between them. The germline V gene encodes CDR1 SEHNR and CDR2 FQNEAQ (reference sequence). This CDR3 has 13 residues. The CDR3 DNA reads TGTGCCAGCCGGACCCGGGGATTGACTGAAGCTTTCTTT. Its protein product is CASRTRGLTEAFF.

The chain combines TRBV5-1 with TRBJ2-3; 11 positions agree with TRBD2. The J segment lost 11 bases and the V segment lost 4 bases, leaving 6 bases of the junction unmatched. The CDR3 length is 13 residues. Germline V lookup: CDR1 SGHRS, CDR2 YFSETQ. The CDR3 spells CASSAASGRMQYF. The CDR3 DNA is TGCGCCAGCAGCGCCGCTAGCGGGAGGATGCAGTATTTT.

This rearrangement joins TRBV5-5 to TRBJ2-2, with 9 bases aligning to TRBD1. The length of the CDR3 is 16 residues. V dropped 2 bases and J dropped 3; count of bases not matched to a gene: 5. Germline lookup yields CDR1 SGHKS and CDR2 YYEKEE (reference sequence). CDR3 protein: CASSLLTGGDTGELFF. In DNA form, the CDR3 reads TGTGCCAGCAGCTTACTCACAGGGGGCGACACCGGGGAGCTGTTTTTT.

For this clone: This specimen includes other DNA sequences encoding the same CDR3. The rearrangement uses TRBV24-1 and TRBJ2-3; tentatively, D is TRBD2 (5 bases). V was cut by 5 bases and J by 0 bases, with 11 bases left in between. Germline CDR1 reads KGHDR; CDR2 reads SFDVKD. The CDR3 extends over 15 amino acids. CDR3 sequence (DNA): TGTGCCACCAGTGCTCGAGGGTTAAGCACAGATACGCAGTATTTT. Translation: CATSARGLSTDTQYF.

This chain joins TRBV28 and TRBJ1-1; the match to TRBD1 covers 9 bases. J was trimmed by 11 bases and V by 3 bases; bases with no gene match: 13. The germline CDR1 and CDR2 sequences are MDHEN and SYDVKM. CDR3 length equals 15 residues. In DNA form, the CDR3 reads TGTGCCAGCAGTTTTAGGACAGGGGTCGCGCCGTGGGCTTTCTTT. Translating it yields CASSFRTGVAPWAFF.

The chain is built from TRBV7-9 and TRBJ1-1; D remains unclear. The CDR3 spans 11 residues. Trimming shortened V by 3 bases and J by 6 bases, and 5 bases separated the two germline ends. Germline V lookup: CDR1 SEHNR, CDR2 FQNEAQ (reference sequence). CDR3 sequence: CASSFSSEAFF. The CDR3 bases are TGTGCCAGCAGCTTTTCGTCTGAAGCTTTCTTT.

This chain joins TRBV18 and TRBJ2-7; 9 bases match TRBD2. The germline V gene has CDR1 KGHSH and CDR2 LQKENI. J lost 2 bases, V lost 5 bases, and 4 bases had no gene match. The CDR3 contains 14 residues. The CDR3 bases are TGTGCCAGCTCAATGACTAGCGGACCCTACGAGCAGTACTTC. Translating it yields CASSMTSGPYEQYF.

This sequence joins TRBV6-5 and TRBJ2-7; 8 bases fit TRBD1. The germline gives CDR1 MNHEY, CDR2 SVGAGI. This CDR3 is built from 14 residues. The junction had 9 bases not matched to a gene; V was cut back by 6 bases and J by 5 bases. CDR3 sequence (DNA): TGTGCCAGCAGGATTACAGGGGGTACGGACGAGCAGTACTTC. The encoded protein is CASRITGGTDEQYF.

This chain connects TRBV5-1 to TRBJ2-7, with 8 nucleotides matching TRBD1. CDR1 SGHRS and CDR2 YFSETQ come from the germline V gene. V shed 3 bases and J 9 bases; nucleotides not matched to a gene: 14. CDR3 size: 15 residues. The CDR3 DNA follows: TGCGCCAGCAGCTCCGATGGGGACAGGAGGATCGGGCAGTACTTC. Protein sequence: CASSSDGDRRIGQYF.

The chain uses TRBV12-3 or TRBV12-4 and TRBJ2-7; D perhaps matches TRBD2 (5 bases). Trimming shortened V by 0 bases and J by 2 bases, and 5 bases separated the two germline ends. This CDR3 has 13 residues. The CDR3, as DNA: TGTGCCAGCAGTTTAGCGGAGGCCTACGAGCAGTACTTC. Protein: CASSLAEAYEQYF.

This clone came up a few times. Germline is not matched at one junction end, which may reflect a read error. This chain connects TRBV6-2 or TRBV6-3 to TRBJ1-1; a weak D match, TRBD1 (6 bases). This CDR3 is 11 amino acids long. CDR1 MNHEY and CDR2 SVGEGT come from the germline V gene. The CDR3 loop is CASSFTGLAYF. The CDR3 nucleotides are TGTGCCAGCAGTTTCACAGGGCTTGCTTATTTT.

J is TRBJ1-1 and V is TRBV5-1, with unresolved D. CDR1 is SGHRS and CDR2 is YFSETQ in the germline V gene. The CDR3 runs 16 residues. Between the trimmed V and J ends, which lost 1 base and 5 bases, there was a span of 18 bases. CDR3 loop: CASSLFQSGTETEAFF. CDR3 nucleotide sequence: TGCGCCAGCAGCTTGTTTCAGTCAGGCACCGAGACTGAAGCTTTCTTT.

This CDR3 reads CASSLFPSGRAETQYF. The CDR3 DNA is TGCGCCAGCAGCTTGTTTCCTAGCGGGAGAGCGGAGACCCAGTACTTC. This chain joins TRBV5-1 and TRBJ2-5, with 10 bases matching TRBD2. The germline CDR1 and CDR2 sequences are SGHRS and YFSETQ. The CDR3 runs to 16 residues. V trimming: 1 base; J trimming: 5 bases; junction bases outside the gene matches: 8.

The CDR3 bases are TGTGCCAGCACTAGAGCGGGAGCCCAAGAGACCCAGTACTTC. Translated: CASTRAGAQETQYF. The chain uses TRBV6-5 and TRBJ2-5; the match to TRBD2 covers 8 bases. This CDR3 has 14 amino acids. With V trimmed by 7 bases and J by 1 base, 5 bases remained unmatched. Germline V CDR1 and CDR2: MNHEY, SVGAGI.